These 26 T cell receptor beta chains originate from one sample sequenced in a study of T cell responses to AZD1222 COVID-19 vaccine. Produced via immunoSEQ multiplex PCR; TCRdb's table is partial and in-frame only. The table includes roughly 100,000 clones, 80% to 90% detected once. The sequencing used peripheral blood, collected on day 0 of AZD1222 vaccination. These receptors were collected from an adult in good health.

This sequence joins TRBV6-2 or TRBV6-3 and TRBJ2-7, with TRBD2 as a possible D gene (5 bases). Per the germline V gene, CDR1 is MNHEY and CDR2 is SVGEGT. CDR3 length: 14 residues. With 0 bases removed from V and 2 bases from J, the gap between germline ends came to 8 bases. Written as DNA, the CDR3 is TGTGCCAGCAGTTACTCGATGACTACCTACGAGCAGTACTTC. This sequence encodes CASSYSMTTYEQYF.

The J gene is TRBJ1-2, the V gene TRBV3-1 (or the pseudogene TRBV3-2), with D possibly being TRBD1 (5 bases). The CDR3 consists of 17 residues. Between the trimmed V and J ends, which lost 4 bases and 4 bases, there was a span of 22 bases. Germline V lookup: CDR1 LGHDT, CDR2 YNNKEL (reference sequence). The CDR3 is CASSPSSSAGQVYGYTF. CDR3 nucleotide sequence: TGTGCCAGCAGCCCCTCTAGCTCCGCAGGGCAGGTCTATGGCTACACCTTC.

CDR3: CSASPDTGGYTF. DNA of the CDR3: TGCAGTGCTAGTCCTGATACAGGGGGCTACACCTTC. This chain connects TRBV20-1 to TRBJ1-2, with D perhaps TRBD1 (6 bases). The germline V gene has CDR1 DFQATT and CDR2 SNEGSKA (reference sequence). The V and J ends lost 3 bases and 8 bases respectively, with 13 bases between them. CDR3 length equals 12 residues.

The CDR3 coding sequence is TGTGCCAGCAGCCTCTGGGGCCTGAACACTGAAGCTTTCTTT. This encodes CASSLWGLNTEAFF. The rearrangement joins TRBV6-5 to TRBJ1-1; tentatively, D is TRBD1 (5 bases). The CDR3 loop spans 14 amino acids. Germline V gene lookup returns CDR1 MNHEY and CDR2 SVGAGI. V shed 6 bases and J shed 0 bases, with 11 bases lying between them.

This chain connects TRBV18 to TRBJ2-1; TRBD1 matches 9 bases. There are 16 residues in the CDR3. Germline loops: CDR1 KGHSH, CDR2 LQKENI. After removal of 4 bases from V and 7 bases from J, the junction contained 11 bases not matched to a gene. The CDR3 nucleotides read TGTGCCAGCTCACATAACCGGGACAGGGCCGGGAATGAGCAGTTCTTC. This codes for CASSHNRDRAGNEQFF.

The CDR3, as DNA: TGTGCCAGCAGCCGGGAGACCTACGAGCAGTACTTC. Its protein is CASSRETYEQYF. This chain joins TRBV7-9 and TRBJ2-7; tentatively, D is TRBD2 (6 bases). The germline V gene has CDR1 SEHNR and CDR2 FQNEAQ (reference sequence). The germline V and J ends were trimmed by 5 bases and 2 bases, with 7 bases remaining between them. CDR3 length: 12 residues.

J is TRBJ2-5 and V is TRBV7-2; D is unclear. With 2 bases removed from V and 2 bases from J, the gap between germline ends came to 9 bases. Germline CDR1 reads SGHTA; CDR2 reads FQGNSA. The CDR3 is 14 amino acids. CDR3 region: CASSLRPVQETQYF. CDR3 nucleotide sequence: TGTGCCAGCAGCTTACGACCCGTTCAAGAGACCCAGTACTTC.

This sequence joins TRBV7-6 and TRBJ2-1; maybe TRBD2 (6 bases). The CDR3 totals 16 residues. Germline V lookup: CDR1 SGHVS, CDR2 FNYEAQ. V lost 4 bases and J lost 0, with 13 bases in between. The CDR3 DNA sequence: TGTGCCAGCAGCTCTAGCCTAGCGAGCTCCTACAATGAGCAGTTCTTC. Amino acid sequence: CASSSSLASSYNEQFF.

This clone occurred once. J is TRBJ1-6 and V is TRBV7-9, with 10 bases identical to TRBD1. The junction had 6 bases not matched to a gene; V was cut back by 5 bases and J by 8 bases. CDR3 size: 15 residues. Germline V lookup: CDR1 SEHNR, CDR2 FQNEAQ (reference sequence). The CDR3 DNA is TGTGCCAGCAGCCCACTGGGGACAGGGGATTCACCCCTCCACTTT. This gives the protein CASSPLGTGDSPLHF.

CDR3 protein: CASSVESTDTQYF. The DNA for the CDR3 is TGTGCCAGCAGTGTTGAAAGCACAGATACGCAGTATTTT. J is TRBJ2-3 and V is TRBV2; D gene ambiguous. Germline CDR1 and CDR2: SNHLY and FYNNEI. The ends were cut back, 4 bases at V and 0 bases at J, with 5 bases in the middle. The CDR3 loop spans 13 amino acids.

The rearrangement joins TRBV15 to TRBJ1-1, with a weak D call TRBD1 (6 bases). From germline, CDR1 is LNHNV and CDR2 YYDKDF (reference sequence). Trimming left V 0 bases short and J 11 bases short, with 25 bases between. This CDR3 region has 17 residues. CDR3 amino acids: CATSREGRQGHVRWAFF. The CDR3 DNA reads TGTGCCACCAGCAGAGAAGGCCGGCAGGGGCATGTTAGATGGGCTTTCTTT.

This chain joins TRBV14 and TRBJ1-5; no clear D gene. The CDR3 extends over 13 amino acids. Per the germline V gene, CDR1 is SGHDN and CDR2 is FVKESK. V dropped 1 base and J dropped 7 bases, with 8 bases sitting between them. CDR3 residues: CASSQGPRQPQHF. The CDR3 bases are TGTGCCAGCAGCCAAGGACCGAGGCAGCCCCAGCATTTT.

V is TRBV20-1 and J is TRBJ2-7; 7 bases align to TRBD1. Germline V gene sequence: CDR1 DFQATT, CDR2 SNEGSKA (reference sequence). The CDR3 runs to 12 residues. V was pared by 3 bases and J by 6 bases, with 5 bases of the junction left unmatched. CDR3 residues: CSASDRVFEQYF. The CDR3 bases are TGCAGTGCTAGTGACAGGGTCTTCGAGCAGTACTTC.

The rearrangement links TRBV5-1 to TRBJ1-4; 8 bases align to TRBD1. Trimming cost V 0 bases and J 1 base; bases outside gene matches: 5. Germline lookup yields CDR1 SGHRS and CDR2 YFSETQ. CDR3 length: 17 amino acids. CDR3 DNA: TGCGCCAGCAGCTTGGCTGCAGGGGGCGGAACTAATGAAAAACTGTTTTTT. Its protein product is CASSLAAGGGTNEKLFF.

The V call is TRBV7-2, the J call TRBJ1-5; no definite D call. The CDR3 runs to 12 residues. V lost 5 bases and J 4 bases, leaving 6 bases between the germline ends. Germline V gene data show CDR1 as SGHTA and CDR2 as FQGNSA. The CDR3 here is CASSRQNQPQHF. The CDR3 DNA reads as TGTGCCAGCAGCCGCCAAAATCAGCCCCAGCATTTT.

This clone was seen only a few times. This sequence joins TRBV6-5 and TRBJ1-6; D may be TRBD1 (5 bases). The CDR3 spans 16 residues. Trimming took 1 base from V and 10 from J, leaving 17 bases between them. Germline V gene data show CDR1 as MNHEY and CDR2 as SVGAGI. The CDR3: CASSYYRDAATSPLHF. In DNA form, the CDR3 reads TGTGCCAGCAGTTACTACCGGGACGCCGCGACGTCACCCCTCCACTTT.

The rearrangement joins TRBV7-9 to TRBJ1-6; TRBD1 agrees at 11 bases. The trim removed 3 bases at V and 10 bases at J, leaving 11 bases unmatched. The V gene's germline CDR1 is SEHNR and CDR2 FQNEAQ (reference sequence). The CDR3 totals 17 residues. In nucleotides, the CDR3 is TGTGCCAGCAGCTTCTTGGGGACAGGGGGATTGGAATCACCCCTCCACTTT. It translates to CASSFLGTGGLESPLHF.

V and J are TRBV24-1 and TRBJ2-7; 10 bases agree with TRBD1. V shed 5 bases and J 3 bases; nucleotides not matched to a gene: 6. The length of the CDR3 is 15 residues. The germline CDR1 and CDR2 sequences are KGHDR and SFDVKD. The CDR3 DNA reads TGTGCCACCAGTGGAGGGGGACAGGGGATCTACGAGCAGTACTTC. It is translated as CATSGGGQGIYEQYF.

CDR3 region: CASSSWGQVKSGNTIYF. The DNA for the CDR3 is TGTGCCAGCTCATCCTGGGGACAGGTGAAATCTGGAAACACCATATATTTT. This chain connects TRBV18 to TRBJ1-3, with 8 bases fitting TRBD1. This CDR3 contains 17 residues. From germline, CDR1 is KGHSH and CDR2 LQKENI. With 5 bases clipped from V and 1 base from J, the junction kept 10 bases outside the gene matches.

The CDR3 here is CASSYRQLEETQYF. The CDR3 nucleotides are TGTGCCAGCAGCTATAGACAGCTCGAAGAGACCCAGTACTTC. The rearrangement links TRBV11-1 to TRBJ2-5, with a tentative D call TRBD1 (5 bases). The CDR3 is 14 amino acids. CDR1 and CDR2 from the germline V gene are SGHAT and FQDESV (reference sequence). The ends were cut back, 4 bases at V and 3 bases at J, with 12 bases in the middle. Based on the CDR3 plus reference TRBV11-1 and TRBJ2-5, the full variable domain is EAEVAQSPRYKITEKSQAVAFWCDPISGHATLYWYRQILGQGPELLVQFQDESVVDDSQLPKDRFSAERLKGVDSTLKIQPAELGDSAMYLCASSYRQLEETQYFGPGTRLLVL.

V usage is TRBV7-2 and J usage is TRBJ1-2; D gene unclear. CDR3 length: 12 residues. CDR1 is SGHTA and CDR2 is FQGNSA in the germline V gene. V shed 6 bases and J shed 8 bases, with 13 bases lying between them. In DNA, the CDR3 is TGTGCCAGCAGAAAATCCATCCAGGGCTACACCTTC. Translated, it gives CASRKSIQGYTF.

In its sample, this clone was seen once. The CDR3 is CASSPRKNLEKLFF. The CDR3 DNA is TGTGCCAGCTCACCACGGAAGAATTTGGAAAAACTGTTTTTT. The chain couples TRBV18 to TRBJ1-4; D call uncertain. CDR1 is KGHSH, CDR2 LQKENI, per germline. The CDR3 is 14 amino acids. V lost 1 base, J lost 8 bases, and 11 bases lay in between.

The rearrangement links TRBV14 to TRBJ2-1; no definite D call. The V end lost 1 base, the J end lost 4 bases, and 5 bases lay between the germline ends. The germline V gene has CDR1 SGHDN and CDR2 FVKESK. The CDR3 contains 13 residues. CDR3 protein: CASSQVGYNEQFF. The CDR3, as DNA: TGTGCCAGCAGCCAAGTCGGATACAATGAGCAGTTCTTC.

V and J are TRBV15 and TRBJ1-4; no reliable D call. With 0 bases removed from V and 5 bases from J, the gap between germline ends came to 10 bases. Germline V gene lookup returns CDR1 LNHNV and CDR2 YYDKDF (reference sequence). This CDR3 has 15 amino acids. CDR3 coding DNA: TGTGCCACCAGCAGAGAGAGACACAGCAATGAAAAACTGTTTTTT. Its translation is CATSRERHSNEKLFF.

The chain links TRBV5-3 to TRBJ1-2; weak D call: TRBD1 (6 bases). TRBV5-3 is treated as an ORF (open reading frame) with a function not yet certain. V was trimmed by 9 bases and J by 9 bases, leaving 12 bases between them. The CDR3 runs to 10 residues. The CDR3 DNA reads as TGTGCCATAAAGGGGGTGAGCTACACCTTC. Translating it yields CAIKGVSYTF.

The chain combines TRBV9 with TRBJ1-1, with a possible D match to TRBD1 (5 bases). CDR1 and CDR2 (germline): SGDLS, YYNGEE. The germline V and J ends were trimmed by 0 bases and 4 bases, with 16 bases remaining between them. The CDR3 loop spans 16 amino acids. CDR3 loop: CASSVEAGLQGTEAFF. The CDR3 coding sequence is TGTGCCAGCAGCGTAGAGGCAGGGCTTCAGGGCACTGAAGCTTTCTTT. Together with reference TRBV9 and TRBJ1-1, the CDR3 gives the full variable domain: DSGVTQTPKHLITATGQRVTLRCSPRSGDLSVYWYQQSLDQGLQFLIQYYNGEERAKGNILERFSAQQFPDLHSELNLSSLELGDSALYFCASSVEAGLQGTEAFFGQGTRLTVV.